The present entry profiles one T cell receptor beta chain with its context. What it binds is unknown. Each TCR library consumed 3,500 to 4,500 ng of total RNA. TCRdb processed the 5' RACE reads again and assigns one entry to each CDR3 protein, with no DNA. In total, the table holds fewer than 450,000 distinct CDR3 sequences. This sample is drawn from a study of monozygotic twins with inflammatory bowel disease. The study's findings and limits: Among IBD patients, TCRbeta diversity (inverse Simpson) was lower than in healthy co-twins. Especially where disease activity was present, IBD patients had fewer clonotypes in common with others than healthy twins did.

Material for sequencing was blood. This TCR was sampled from a human donor with ulcerative colitis or Crohn's disease, or a healthy co-twin of an affected twin (not recorded which).

The CDR3 spells CASSLEVGLGETQYF. The V gene is TRBV5-1, the J gene TRBJ2-5; TCRdb designates TRBD1, a call that cannot be tested without DNA. Germline assignment: CDR1 SGHRS and CDR2 YFSETQ. The CDR3 runs to 15 residues. Looking up the rest from reference TRBV5-1 and TRBJ2-5 gives the full variable domain: KAGVTQTPRYLIKTRGQQVTLSCSPISGHRSVSWYQQTPGQGLQFLFEYFSETQRNKGNFPGRFSGRQFSNSRSEMNVSTLELGDSALYLCASSLEVGLGETQYFGPGTRLLVL.